The 7 T cell receptor beta chains given below trace back to one sample, sequenced in a study of T cell repertoires in cytomegalovirus infection. TCRdb reprocessed the reads with MiXCR, giving one entry per CDR3 protein. The table shows approximately 730,000 distinct CDR3 sequences, with about 27% occurring only once. Their cognate antigens are unknown. The specimen was cultured CD8+ T cells from PBMCs, collected from culture after CMV antigen stimulation. All receptors derive from a human donor in good health (CMV status not recorded). Some clones in this sample may be carry-over from other donors' samples.

This clonotype showed up just a few times. The V call is TRBV7-9, the J call TRBJ2-1, with 7 positions matching TRBD2. CDR3 length equals 16 residues. V dropped 6 bases and J dropped 0; count of bases not matched to a gene: 8. Germline values: CDR1 SEHNR, CDR2 FQNEAQ (reference sequence). The CDR3 DNA reads as TGTGCCAGCAGAAGGAGGGACTATAGCTCCTACAATGAGCAGTTCTTC. This codes for CASRRRDYSSYNEQFF. The complete variable domain, with remaining parts taken from reference TRBV7-9 and TRBJ2-1, reads DTGVSQNPRHKITKRGQNVTFRCDPISEHNRLYWYRQTLGQGPEFLTYFQNEAQLEKSRLLSDRFSAERPKGSFSTLEIQRTEQGDSAMYLCASRRRDYSSYNEQFFGPGTRLTVL.

The chain joins TRBV10-3 to TRBJ2-1, with D tentatively TRBD1 (6 bases). The V end was cut by 0 bases, the J end by 4 bases, with 16 bases between. This CDR3 is 17 amino acids long. Germline V CDR1 and CDR2: ENHRY, SYGVKD. The CDR3 protein is CAISESRAERGYNEQFF. In nucleotides, the CDR3 is TGTGCCATCAGTGAGTCCAGGGCAGAGAGGGGGTACAATGAGCAGTTCTTC.

This clonotype was detected a few times. V is TRBV7-8 and J is TRBJ2-1; 16 positions agree with TRBD2. CDR1 and CDR2 (germline): SGHVS, FQNEAQ. The ends lost 3 bases at V and 3 bases at J; junction bases unmatched: 5. This CDR3 has 18 residues. The CDR3 here is CASSLGTSGGAHYNEQFF. The CDR3 DNA is TGTGCCAGCAGCTTGGGGACTAGCGGGGGGGCCCACTACAATGAGCAGTTCTTC.

This clonotype was found many times. The V call is TRBV7-6, the J call TRBJ1-5; TRBD1 matches at 8 bases. Trimming took 3 bases from V and 3 from J; bases not matched to a gene: 4. Germline CDR1 and CDR2: SGHVS and FNYEAQ. The CDR3 has 15 residues. This CDR3 is CASSFRTGFNQPQHF. The CDR3 bases are TGTGCCAGCAGCTTCCGGACAGGGTTCAATCAGCCCCAGCATTTT.

This clonotype was found a few times. This chain joins TRBV6-2 or TRBV6-3 and TRBJ2-7; 8 bases match TRBD2. The CDR3 consists of 13 residues. Looked up from germline, CDR1 is MNHEY and CDR2 is SVGEGT. After removal of 10 bases from V and 0 bases from J, the junction contained 5 bases not matched to a gene. The CDR3 DNA reads as TGTGCCATCTATAGCGGGGTCTCCTACGAGCAGTACTTC. Protein: CAIYSGVSYEQYF.

In its sample, this clonotype was seen a few times. J is TRBJ1-2 and V is TRBV6-6; D call uncertain. Germline assignment: CDR1 MNHNY and CDR2 SVGAGI (reference sequence). Trimming took off 2 bases at V and 2 bases at J, with 9 bases between the two ends. This CDR3 is built from 14 residues. CDR3 nucleotides: TGTGCCAGCAGTTACGTCGCCAGGAACTATGGCTACACCTTC. Translated, it gives CASSYVARNYGYTF.

This chain links TRBV14 with TRBJ1-1, with no clear D. Germline assignment: CDR1 SGHDN and CDR2 FVKESK. V dropped 4 bases and J dropped 5 bases, with 14 bases sitting between them. The CDR3 length is 14 residues. Here the CDR3 DNA reads TGTGCCAGCAGCCGCCCAGGTGGTAGAACTGAAGCTTTCTTT. This codes for CASSRPGGRTEAFF.